The rows below give T cell receptor beta chains drawn from one sample of a study of technical replicates of blood from a few donors. Some clones are missing from TCRdb's copy, which holds only in-frame ones; the method was immunoSEQ multiplex PCR. The sample includes roughly 100,000 clones, roughly 95% of them seen just once. What was sequenced was T cells isolated from PBMCs. The receptors were sampled from a human donor in good health. The CDR3 runs from the conserved cysteine through the conserved F or W. A D gene is named only where the DNA matches it firmly. Only part of the rows carry a size: once, few, many, or a class if the clone is expanded.

>TRBJ1-4|TRBV4-1|-|-
CASSRQPGNTGTKWLF
TGCGCCAGCAGCCGCCAACCGGGAAATACGGGGACAAAGTGGCTTTTT
>TRBJ2-1|TRBV27|-|TRBD2
CASSIVGGSTYNEQFF
TGTGCCAGCAGTATAGTAGGCGGGAGCACCTACAATGAGCAGTTCTTC
>TRBJ2-2|TRBV5-1|once|-
CASSLYRELFF
TGCGCCAGCAGCTTGTACAGGGAGCTGTTTTTT
>TRBJ2-7|TRBV5-1|-|TRBD2
CASSSLAGGEQYF
TGCGCCAGCAGCTCGCTAGCGGGAGGGGAGCAGTACTTC
>TRBJ2-3|TRBV7-6|-|TRBD1
CASSWDPNRGRRDTQYF
TGTGCCAGCAGCTGGGACCCCAACAGGGGGCGTAGAGATACGCAGTATTTT
>TRBJ1-2|TRBV2|-|-
CASSEGAVLDGYTF
TGTGCCAGCAGTGAAGGGGCAGTACTCGATGGCTACACCTTC
>TRBJ2-2|TRBV28|-|TRBD1
CASSFQQGASGELFF
TGTGCCAGCAGTTTCCAACAGGGGGCTTCAGGGGAGCTGTTTTTT
>TRBJ2-7|TRBV27|-|TRBD2
CASSLAGPYEQYF
TGTGCCAGCAGCCTAGCGGGACCCTACGAGCAGTACTTC
>TRBJ2-7|TRBV27|-|TRBD2
CASSLGKGTSGGPYEQYF
TGTGCCAGCAGTTTGGGAAAAGGGACTAGCGGGGGACCCTACGAGCAGTACTTC
>TRBJ1-3|TRBV5-1|-|-
CASSSDILRDTIYF
TGCGCCAGCAGCTCGGACATATTGCGAGACACCATATATTTT
>TRBJ2-2|TRBV10-1|-|-
CASSDGPGDTGELFF
TGCGCCAGCAGTGATGGGCCAGGGGACACCGGGGAGCTGTTTTTT
>TRBJ2-6|TRBV9|-|-
CASSADRSDGVLTF
TGTGCCAGCAGCGCCGACAGATCGGATGGCGTCCTGACTTTC
>TRBJ2-5|TRBV13|once|TRBD1
CASSHPGQGAGETQYF
TGTGCCAGCAGCCACCCGGGACAGGGGGCTGGGGAGACCCAGTACTTC
>TRBJ2-1|TRBV15|-|-
CATSRDRGFELNEQFF
TGTGCCACCAGCAGAGACAGGGGATTCGAGCTAAACGAGCAGTTCTTC
>TRBJ1-2|TRBV7-9|-|-
CASSLEQSDGYTF
TGTGCCAGCAGCTTAGAACAGTCTGATGGCTACACCTTC
>TRBJ2-2|TRBV5-1|-|TRBD1
CASSLFLGRDRGFGTGELFF
TGCGCCAGCAGCTTGTTTCTGGGTCGGGACAGGGGCTTTGGCACCGGGGAGCTGTTTTTT
>TRBJ2-5|TRBV5-4|-|TRBD1
CASSLWDRVQETQYF
TGTGCCAGCAGCTTATGGGACAGGGTCCAAGAGACCCAGTACTTC
>TRBJ1-1|TRBV7-9|-|TRBD1
CASSQQGAQNTEAFF
TGTGCCAGCAGTCAACAGGGGGCCCAGAACACTGAAGCTTTCTTT
>TRBJ1-1|TRBV6-5|-|TRBD1
CASRPGTGWGAFF
TGTGCCAGCAGGCCCGGGACAGGATGGGGTGCTTTCTTT
>TRBJ1-2|TRBV19|-|-
CASTPTGYDGYTF
TGTGCCAGTACCCCCACAGGTTACGATGGCTACACCTTC
>TRBJ2-1|TRBV11-2|-|TRBD2
CASSWGGQFF
TGTGCCAGCAGCTGGGGGGGTCAGTTCTTC
>TRBJ1-3|TRBV7-9|once|-
CASSFAGGTIYF
TGTGCCAGCAGCTTCGCAGGAGGCACCATATATTTT
>TRBJ2-7|TRBV7-9|-|TRBD1
CASNDPGQVYEQYF
TGTGCCAGCAACGACCCGGGACAGGTCTACGAGCAGTACTTC
>TRBJ2-7|TRBV2|-|-
CASRDLVTGPYEQYF
TGTGCCAGCAGAGATTTAGTGACTGGTCCCTACGAGCAGTACTTC
>TRBJ2-7|TRBV2|-|-
CASRAYEQYF
TGTGCCAGCAGGGCTTACGAGCAGTACTTC
>TRBJ2-4|TRBV7-9|-|TRBD1
CASSLPRQGKDWGIQYF
TGTGCCAGCAGCTTACCTCGACAGGGAAAGGATTGGGGCATTCAGTACTTC
>TRBJ2-7|TRBV7-9|-|-
CASSFGVAAFHF
TGTGCCAGCAGCTTCGGAGTGGCAGCTTTCCACTTC
>TRBJ1-1|TRBV19|-|TRBD1
CATSGQGSGNTEAFF
TGTGCCACCTCGGGACAGGGGAGTGGTAACACTGAAGCTTTCTTT
>TRBJ2-7|TRBV27|-|TRBD1
CASSIKTGGIYEQYF
TGTGCCAGCAGTATTAAGACAGGGGGCATCTACGAGCAGTACTTC
>TRBJ2-7|TRBV9|-|TRBD1
CASSKTGGLYEQYF
TGTGCCAGCAGCAAAACAGGGGGCCTCTACGAGCAGTACTTC
>TRBJ2-7|TRBV27|-|TRBD1
CASRVLTGQGEQYF
TGTGCCAGCAGGGTCCTGACAGGGCAGGGCGAGCAGTACTTC
>TRBJ1-1|TRBV7-2|-|TRBD1
CASSFFPDGQGWAFF
TGTGCCAGCAGCTTCTTTCCCGATGGACAGGGGTGGGCTTTCTTT
>TRBJ2-1|TRBV29-1|-|TRBD1
CSVEDLPGGPYNEQFF
TGCAGCGTTGAAGATCTTCCAGGGGGTCCATACAATGAGCAGTTCTTC
>TRBJ1-5|TRBV28|-|-
CASSRGWEPQHF
TGTGCCAGCAGCCGGGGGTGGGAGCCCCAGCATTTT
>TRBJ1-1|TRBV7-9|-|-
CASSFSLEDTEAFF
TGTGCCAGCAGCTTTAGTTTGGAGGACACTGAAGCTTTCTTT
>TRBJ2-7|TRBV2|-|TRBD1
CASSASRAGQGTQQYF
TGTGCCAGCAGTGCTTCTAGAGCGGGACAGGGGACACAGCAGTACTTC
>TRBJ2-3|TRBV29-1|once|TRBD1
CSAGGTGWTDTQYF
TGCAGCGCTGGCGGGACAGGGTGGACAGATACGCAGTATTTT
>TRBJ1-6|TRBV7-8|-|TRBD1
CASSLRTGKGSPLHF
TGTGCCAGCAGCCTGAGGACAGGGAAGGGTTCACCCCTCCACTTT
>TRBJ1-2|TRBV28|-|TRBD1
CASSFVGDSRDYGYTF
TGTGCCAGCAGTTTTGTGGGGGACAGCCGCGACTATGGCTACACCTTC
>TRBJ2-7|TRBV28|-|-
CASTPSSYEQYF
TGTGCCAGCACCCCTAGCTCCTACGAGCAGTACTTC
>TRBJ2-1|TRBV10-3|-|TRBD1
CAISESTTGVFYEQFF
TGTGCCATCAGTGAGTCAACGACAGGGGTGTTTTATGAGCAGTTCTTC
>TRBJ1-1|TRBV19|-|-
CASREANTEAFF
TGTGCCAGCAGGGAGGCTAATACTGAAGCTTTCTTT
>TRBJ1-2|TRBV29-1|-|-
CSVEYDYGYTF
TGCAGCGTTGAATATGACTATGGCTACACCTTC
>TRBJ1-2|TRBV14|-|-
CASSQVTGIGSGYTF
TGTGCCAGCAGCCAAGTAACTGGAATAGGGAGTGGCTACACCTTC
>TRBJ2-7|TRBV6-5|-|TRBD2
CAVKPGLPSNEQYF
TGTGCCGTCAAACCGGGACTACCGAGCAACGAGCAGTACTTC
>TRBJ1-1|TRBV7-6|-|-
CASSPSGLSTEAFF
TGTGCCAGCAGCCCCAGCGGGTTGAGCACTGAAGCTTTCTTT
>TRBJ1-2|TRBV5-8|-|TRBD1
CASSSGQGSFYTF
TGTGCCAGCAGCTCGGGACAGGGTTCTTTCTACACCTTC